The 4 T cell receptor beta chains below all came from one sample that was sequenced in a study of T cell responses to AZD1222 COVID-19 vaccine. Profiled with immunoSEQ multiplex PCR; TCRdb holds only in-frame clones, not every one. The table lists under 130,000 clones, 90% to 95% of them singletons. The sample was peripheral blood, taken on day 0 of AZD1222 vaccination. These receptors were obtained from an adult in good health.

V gene TRBV19 combines with J gene TRBJ1-2; 9 bases are a match to TRBD1. The CDR3 runs to 13 residues. The V gene end was trimmed by 6 bases and the J gene end by 7 bases; junction bases not matched to a gene: 6. In germline, CDR1 is LNHDA, CDR2 SQIVND (reference sequence). The CDR3 region has the DNA TGTGCCAGTAGGGGACAGGGTGGCGGTGGCTACACCTTC. Encoded protein: CASRGQGGGGYTF.

The rearrangement uses TRBV3-1 (or the pseudogene TRBV3-2) and TRBJ1-5; tentatively, D is TRBD1 (5 bases). The germline gives CDR1 LGHDT, CDR2 YNNKEL (reference sequence). V lost 3 bases to trimming and J lost 3 bases, with 12 bases between them. The CDR3 spans 15 residues. The CDR3 protein is CASSQGQGINQPQHF. As DNA, the CDR3 is TGTGCCAGCAGCCAGGGCCAGGGCATCAATCAGCCCCAGCATTTT.

The chain uses TRBV11-3 and TRBJ1-2; no clear D gene. The germline V gene has CDR1 SGHNT and CDR2 YENEEA. V lost 0 bases, J lost 0 bases, and 11 bases lay in between. The CDR3 runs 16 residues. In DNA, the CDR3 is TGTGCCAGCAGCTTAGATCCCGCCAGGACTAACTATGGCTACACCTTC. Protein product: CASSLDPARTNYGYTF. The entire variable domain, with the rest obtained from reference TRBV11-3 and TRBJ1-2, is as follows: EAGVVQSPRYKIIEKKQPVAFWCNPISGHNTLYWYLQNLGQGPELLIRYENEEAVDDSQLPKDRFSAERLKGVDSTLKIQPAELGDSAVYLCASSLDPARTNYGYTFGSGTRLTVV.

The chain has TRBV7-9 and TRBJ1-3; D may be TRBD1 (5 bases). V was cut by 5 bases and J by 3 bases, with 17 bases left in between. This CDR3 contains 16 residues. Germline V gives CDR1 SEHNR, CDR2 FQNEAQ (reference sequence). The CDR3 DNA is TGTGCCAGCAGCCCCTGGGGGAGAGAAGGTGGAAACACCATATATTTT. This encodes CASSPWGREGGNTIYF. The entire variable domain, with the rest obtained from reference TRBV7-9 and TRBJ1-3, is as follows: DTGVSQNPRHKITKRGQNVTFRCDPISEHNRLYWYRQTLGQGPEFLTYFQNEAQLEKSRLLSDRFSAERPKGSFSTLEIQRTEQGDSAMYLCASSPWGREGGNTIYFGEGSWLTVV.